Shown below are 24 T cell receptor beta chains from a single sample sequenced in a study of early T cells in non-severe SARS-CoV-2 infection. TCRdb independently ran MiXCR on the 5' RACE reads; one entry per CDR3 protein. This sample has roughly 70,000 distinct CDR3 sequences, with more than 15% found just once. The material sequenced was whole blood, taken at baseline. Source of these receptors: an adult who was a healthcare worker with PCR-confirmed SARS-CoV-2 infection or an uninfected control (not recorded which).

The sample holds a few counts of this clonotype. This chain links TRBV29-1 with TRBJ2-3; no definite D call. Between the trimmed V and J ends, which lost 2 bases and 5 bases, there was a span of 5 bases. CDR3 length equals 11 residues. CDR1 is SQVTM, CDR2 ANQGSEA, per germline. CDR3 sequence reads: CSVESIDTQYF. As DNA, the CDR3 is TGCAGCGTTGAATCCATAGATACGCAGTATTTT.

This clonotype was counted only a few times. V is TRBV6-1 and J is TRBJ1-6; no firm D call. This CDR3 spans 13 amino acids. Deletions cut 8 bases from V and 5 bases from J, with 10 bases between. Germline CDR1 is MNHNS and CDR2 is SASEGT. In DNA, the CDR3 is TGTGCCAGCGAAACAGCTGATAATTCACCCCTCCACTTT. Translated, it gives CASETADNSPLHF.

In its sample, this clonotype was seen a few times. The chain has TRBV7-6 and TRBJ2-3, with a tentative D call TRBD1 (5 bases). Deletions cut 6 bases from V and 2 bases from J, with 12 bases between. This CDR3 spans 14 amino acids. Germline V gene lookup returns CDR1 SGHVS and CDR2 FNYEAQ. The CDR3 region is CASSFRQHTDTQYF. The CDR3 DNA follows: TGTGCCAGCAGTTTTAGACAGCACACAGATACGCAGTATTTT.

There are many counts of this clonotype. This chain joins TRBV5-1 and TRBJ2-6; no definite D call. V was pared by 4 bases and J by 0 bases, with 11 bases between. This CDR3 comprises 16 residues. Germline loops: CDR1 SGHRS, CDR2 YFSETQ. The DNA of the CDR3 is TGCGCCAGCAGCCGGCTGGGAAACTCTGGGGCCAACGTCCTGACTTTC. Translated: CASSRLGNSGANVLTF.

This clonotype showed up just a few times. The chain recombines TRBV4-3 with TRBJ2-7, with TRBD2 identical over 14 bases. The CDR3 contains 20 residues. The germline gives CDR1 LGHNA, CDR2 YSLEER. Losses at the gene ends were 0 bases for V and 2 bases for J; bases not matched to a gene: 12. CDR3: CASSQDSLTPGLAGAYEQYF. CDR3 in DNA: TGCGCCAGCAGCCAAGATTCCCTTACCCCGGGACTAGCGGGAGCCTACGAGCAGTACTTC.

The V call is TRBV5-1, the J call TRBJ2-4; 8 bases are shared with TRBD2. Germline-derived CDR1 and CDR2 are SGHRS and YFSETQ. The CDR3 loop spans 15 amino acids. V lost 0 bases, J lost 7 bases, and 6 bases stayed unmatched. This CDR3 reads CASSLGAGAGNIQYF. The CDR3 bases are TGCGCCAGCAGCTTGGGAGCGGGAGCTGGCAACATTCAGTACTTC.

This clonotype was recorded many times. The chain links TRBV19 to TRBJ1-1, with a possible D match to TRBD1 (5 bases). The CDR3 is 16 residues long. Germline loops: CDR1 LNHDA, CDR2 SQIVND (reference sequence). V dropped 1 base and J dropped 3 bases, with 15 bases sitting between them. The CDR3 nucleotides are TGTGCCAGTAGTATAGCTGGCAGGGTCGCGGACACTGAAGCTTTCTTT. Amino acid sequence: CASSIAGRVADTEAFF. Together with reference TRBV19 and TRBJ1-1, the CDR3 gives the full variable domain: DGGITQSPKYLFRKEGQNVTLSCEQNLNHDAMYWYRQDPGQGLRLIYYSQIVNDFQKGDIAEGYSVSREKKESFPLTVTSAQKNPTAFYLCASSIAGRVADTEAFFGQGTRLTVV.

This chain uses TRBV7-2 with TRBJ1-3, with D unresolved. CDR1 is SGHTA, CDR2 FQGNSA, per germline. The V end was cut by 5 bases, the J end by 4 bases, with 6 bases between. The CDR3 is 12 amino acids. The CDR3 bases are TGTGCCAGCAGCCCGTCCGGAAACACCATATATTTT. It encodes CASSPSGNTIYF.

This clonotype showed up just a few times. V and J are TRBV12-3 or TRBV12-4 and TRBJ2-7; D remains unclear. V lost 9 bases and J lost 3, with 9 bases in between. This CDR3 comprises 11 residues. The CDR3 DNA reads as TGTGCCAGTGGACGGTACTACGAGCAGTACTTC. Translation gives CASGRYYEQYF.

This rearrangement joins TRBV7-9 to TRBJ1-1; D gene ambiguous. V was shortened by 0 bases and J by 1 base, with 12 bases between the two germline ends. Germline CDR1 reads SEHNR; CDR2 reads FQNEAQ (reference sequence). This CDR3 region has 16 residues. CDR3 region: CASSLAIGKGNTEAFF. CDR3 coding DNA: TGTGCCAGCAGCTTAGCGATCGGAAAGGGGAACACTGAAGCTTTCTTT.

The chain joins TRBV4-3 to TRBJ2-1, with 9 bases that match TRBD2. This CDR3 contains 14 residues. Germline V lookup: CDR1 LGHNA, CDR2 YSLEER. V shed 4 bases, J shed 5 bases, and the junction held 3 bases outside the gene matches. This CDR3 is CASSRLAVDNEQFF. The CDR3 coding sequence is TGCGCCAGCAGCCGACTAGCGGTTGACAATGAGCAGTTCTTC.

The table lists this clonotype with a few counts. V is TRBV20-1 and J is TRBJ2-3; D might be TRBD1 (7 bases). Per the germline V gene, CDR1 is DFQATT and CDR2 is SNEGSKA (reference sequence). This CDR3 is built from 14 residues. V was shortened by 1 base and J by 4 bases, with 12 bases between the two germline ends. CDR3 DNA: TGCAGTGCTAGAGGACAGGGAGGCCCAGATACGCAGTATTTT. The encoded protein is CSARGQGGPDTQYF.

A few counts support this clonotype. The chain uses TRBV19 and TRBJ1-5; D remains unclear. Trimming took 1 base from V and 5 from J, leaving 6 bases between them. Per the germline V gene, CDR1 is LNHDA and CDR2 is SQIVND (reference sequence). The CDR3 sequence is 13 residues long. CDR3 in amino acids: CASSIVRDQPQHF. The CDR3 region has the DNA TGTGCCAGTAGTATAGTGCGGGATCAGCCCCAGCATTTT.

V gene TRBV19 combines with J gene TRBJ1-5, with D unresolved. V was trimmed by 1 base and J by 7 bases, leaving 5 bases between them. CDR3 length equals 12 residues. Per germline, CDR1 LNHDA and CDR2 SQIVND (reference sequence). In nucleotides, the CDR3 is TGTGCCAGTAGTATAGGGGGACAGCCCCAGCATTTT. The encoded protein is CASSIGGQPQHF.

This clonotype was observed many times. The rearrangement joins TRBV4-1 to TRBJ2-2; D may be TRBD1 or TRBD2 (5 bases each). Trimming stripped 4 bases from V and 6 bases from J, with 12 bases between. Looked up from germline, CDR1 is MGHRA and CDR2 is YSYEKL. CDR3 length: 14 amino acids. The CDR3 region is CASSPPKGPGELFF. CDR3 nucleotide sequence: TGCGCCAGCAGCCCCCCCAAGGGACCCGGGGAGCTGTTTTTT.

V and J are TRBV12-3 or TRBV12-4 and TRBJ2-7; TRBD2 matches at 10 bases. The CDR3 has 14 amino acids. Trimming cost V 7 bases and J 4 bases; bases outside gene matches: 7. The CDR3 bases are TGTGCCAGCAACGTGGAAGCGGGGGGGTACGAGCAGTACTTC. It translates to CASNVEAGGYEQYF.

V is TRBV28 and J is TRBJ2-7; 8 bases line up with TRBD2. This CDR3 has 16 amino acids. The V segment lost 3 bases and the J segment 3 bases; nucleotides outside the gene matches: 10. Per germline, CDR1 MDHEN and CDR2 SYDVKM. The CDR3 DNA is TGTGCCAGCAGTTTTCCCGCGGGGGGAAAGGGCTACGAGCAGTACTTC. Protein: CASSFPAGGKGYEQYF. Drawing the rest from reference TRBV28 and TRBJ2-7, the complete variable domain is DVKVTQSSRYLVKRTGEKVFLECVQDMDHENMFWYRQDPGLGLRLIYFSYDVKMKEKGDIPEGYSVSREKKERFSLILESASTNQTSMYLCASSFPAGGKGYEQYFGPGTRLTVT.

The table lists this clonotype with a few counts. The rearrangement joins TRBV5-1 to TRBJ1-1; TRBD1 is a possible D gene (5 bases). Deletions cut 3 bases from V and 3 bases from J, with 12 bases between. The CDR3 contains 14 residues. Germline lookup yields CDR1 SGHRS and CDR2 YFSETQ. CDR3 in amino acids: CASSWMDTDTEAFF. The CDR3 DNA is TGCGCCAGCAGCTGGATGGACACGGACACTGAAGCTTTCTTT.

The V call is TRBV4-1, the J call TRBJ2-3; D remains unclear. The germline V and J ends were trimmed by 1 base and 0 bases, with 8 bases remaining between them. This CDR3 has 15 residues. Germline CDR1 is MGHRA and CDR2 is YSYEKL. The CDR3 here is CASSQGYSSTDTQYF. CDR3 in DNA: TGCGCCAGCAGCCAAGGGTACTCTAGCACAGATACGCAGTATTTT.

The rearrangement uses TRBV7-2 and TRBJ2-7; 7 bases are a match to TRBD1. The CDR3 totals 14 residues. Germline trimming cut 5 bases from V and 3 bases from J; bases unmatched to any gene: 7. Germline V gene lookup returns CDR1 SGHTA and CDR2 FQGNSA. The CDR3 reads CASSHEGASYEQYF. The CDR3 DNA sequence: TGTGCCAGCAGCCACGAGGGGGCGAGCTACGAGCAGTACTTC.

This clonotype was seen many times. The V and J genes are TRBV12-5 and TRBJ2-2, with 13 bases matching TRBD2. The V and J ends lost 2 bases and 7 bases, in that order; junction bases with no gene match: 7. Germline lookup yields CDR1 LGHNT and CDR2 FRNRAP. This CDR3 has 17 residues. This chain's CDR3 is CASGLPTSGRAIGELFF. CDR3 bases: TGTGCTAGTGGTTTGCCAACTAGCGGGAGGGCAATCGGGGAGCTGTTTTTT.

This clonotype was observed a handful of times. The V gene is TRBV19, the J gene TRBJ1-2; D gene unclear. V gave up 7 bases and J gave up 7 bases, with 13 bases separating them. The V gene's germline CDR1 is LNHDA and CDR2 SQIVND (reference sequence). CDR3 length: 12 amino acids. The CDR3 region has the DNA TGTGCCAGTACCACCTCGTCGGGTGGCTACACCTTC. Protein: CASTTSSGGYTF.

V usage is TRBV5-6 and J usage is TRBJ2-3; 8 bases fit TRBD1. CDR1 is SGHDT, CDR2 YYEEEE, per germline. After removal of 3 bases from V and 4 bases from J, the junction contained 22 bases not matched to a gene. The CDR3 totals 20 residues. The CDR3 region has the DNA TGTGCCAGCAGCTGGGAACAGGGGGAGGAAACAGTAGGGTCCGCAGATACGCAGTATTTT. Translating gives CASSWEQGEETVGSADTQYF.

This clonotype was detected a few times. The chain couples TRBV19 to TRBJ1-6; D unclear. Trimming pared 9 bases from V and 7 bases from J, leaving 13 bases between. Germline V gene data show CDR1 as LNHDA and CDR2 as SQIVND (reference sequence). The CDR3 is 13 residues long. The CDR3 loop is CASTAGGNSPLHF. In nucleotides, the CDR3 is TGTGCCAGCACGGCAGGTGGGAATTCACCCCTCCACTTT.